The 14 T cell receptor beta chains presented below share a single source sample, sequenced in a study of spatial heterogeneity in lung cancer. TCRdb recomputed calls from the 5' RACE reads with MiXCR, one row per CDR3 protein. Of 7,500 to 9,000 distinct CDR3 sequences in the sample, 6.5% to 8% were seen once. Specified time point: sample taken at primary tumor resection. No cell sorting; template was whole RNA from tumor, lung tissue or PBMC. The source was PBMCs, collected at surgery. The origin of the receptors is a female donor with early-stage non-small cell lung cancer.

This chain connects TRBV7-4 to TRBJ2-3, with TRBD2 as a possible D gene (6 bases). CDR1 SGHVT and CDR2 SQSDAQ come from the germline V gene. The CDR3 is 14 residues long. Trimming stripped 3 bases from V and 3 bases from J, with 10 bases between. This CDR3 is CASSFSGETDTQYF. The CDR3 DNA sequence: TGTGCCAGCAGCTTCTCGGGAGAAACAGATACGCAGTATTTT.

This clonotype was counted ten times or more. This chain links TRBV9 with TRBJ2-1; TRBD2 matches 7 bases. With V trimmed by 0 bases and J by 9 bases, 3 bases remained unmatched. CDR3 size: 13 residues. Germline CDR1 and CDR2: SGDLS and YYNGEE. The DNA of the CDR3 is TGTGCCAGCAGCGTAGAAGGGGAGGGTGAGCAGTTCTTC. Residues: CASSVEGEGEQFF. Complete variable domain (other parts from reference TRBV9 and TRBJ2-1): DSGVTQTPKHLITATGQRVTLRCSPRSGDLSVYWYQQSLDQGLQFLIQYYNGEERAKGNILERFSAQQFPDLHSELNLSSLELGDSALYFCASSVEGEGEQFFGPGTRLTVL.

This clonotype has ten or more counts. V usage is TRBV3-1 and J usage is TRBJ1-2; D perhaps matches TRBD1 (6 bases). Germline-derived CDR1 and CDR2 are LGHDT and YNNKEL (reference sequence). CDR3 length: 14 residues. V was clipped by 1 base and J by 4 bases, with 10 bases between them. The CDR3 protein is CASSQVQGLYGYTF. CDR3 DNA sequence: TGTGCCAGCAGCCAAGTACAGGGACTCTATGGCTACACCTTC.

This clonotype has ten or more counts. The V gene is TRBV6-2 or TRBV6-3, the J gene TRBJ2-7; D is possibly TRBD1 or TRBD2 (5 bases each). The length of the CDR3 is 15 residues. The V gene's germline CDR1 is MNHEY and CDR2 SVGEGT. V lost 2 bases to trimming and J lost 2 bases, with 13 bases between them. The CDR3 nucleotides are TGTGCCAGCAGTTACCTCCGGGACCCAGCCTACGAGCAGTACTTC. Amino acid sequence: CASSYLRDPAYEQYF.

This clonotype has a count of ten or more. The V gene is TRBV19, the J gene TRBJ2-2; D call uncertain. Trimming stripped 3 bases from V and 5 bases from J, with 16 bases between. The CDR3 consists of 16 residues. From germline, CDR1 is LNHDA and CDR2 SQIVND (reference sequence). CDR3 amino acids: CASSIGSGSPTGELFF. The CDR3 DNA is TGTGCCAGTAGTATTGGTTCAGGATCTCCGACCGGGGAGCTGTTTTTT.

In its sample, this clonotype is medium-sized. The gene calls are TRBV20-1 and TRBJ2-1; D perhaps matches TRBD2 (5 bases). Germline V gene lookup returns CDR1 DFQATT and CDR2 SNEGSKA (reference sequence). V dropped 3 bases and J dropped 7 bases, with 10 bases sitting between them. The CDR3 is 12 residues long. The CDR3 protein is CSASIRGNEQFF. In DNA, the CDR3 is TGCAGTGCTAGTATCCGGGGTAATGAGCAGTTCTTC.

Many counts were recorded for this clonotype. The chain carries TRBV29-1 and TRBJ2-7; D is tentatively TRBD1 or TRBD2 (6 bases each). The CDR3 length is 13 residues. CDR1 SQVTM and CDR2 ANQGSEA come from the germline V gene. Trimming took 4 bases from V and 4 from J, leaving 14 bases between them. The CDR3: CSVVDGGTYEQYF. The CDR3, as DNA: TGCAGCGTTGTTGACGGGGGCACGTACGAGCAGTACTTC.

This clonotype rates as medium-sized. This chain links TRBV12-3 or TRBV12-4 with TRBJ2-3; a weak D match, TRBD1 (5 bases). Trimming stripped 6 bases from V and 4 bases from J, with 11 bases between. The length of the CDR3 is 13 residues. The CDR3 loop is CASRHQGADTQYF. The DNA for the CDR3 is TGTGCCAGCAGGCATCAGGGTGCAGATACGCAGTATTTT.

This clonotype was counted many times. The V call is TRBV3-1, the J call TRBJ2-5; D ambiguous. Germline loops: CDR1 LGHDT, CDR2 YNNKEL (reference sequence). The CDR3 loop spans 13 amino acids. The V end lost 0 bases, the J end lost 9 bases, and 11 bases lay between the germline ends. This chain's CDR3 is CASSQDSVPPQYF. The CDR3 region has the DNA TGTGCCAGCAGCCAAGACTCCGTTCCCCCCCAGTACTTC.

The chain employs TRBV3-1 and TRBJ2-5, with a possible D match to TRBD2 (6 bases). This CDR3 contains 14 residues. V was trimmed by 4 bases and J by 1 base, leaving 10 bases between them. The germline CDR1 and CDR2 sequences are LGHDT and YNNKEL (reference sequence). This CDR3 reads CASSRAGLQETQYF. The CDR3 DNA reads TGTGCCAGCAGCCGAGCGGGCCTCCAAGAGACCCAGTACTTC.

This clonotype was observed at least ten times. The chain combines TRBV7-6 with TRBJ1-1; D is ambiguous. The CDR3 contains 14 residues. Per the germline V gene, CDR1 is SGHVS and CDR2 is FNYEAQ. V was cut by 8 bases and J by 0 bases, with 13 bases left in between. The CDR3 coding sequence is TGTGCCAGCGATCCCAGAGAATTGAACACTGAAGCTTTCTTT. Protein: CASDPRELNTEAFF.

This clonotype was seen at least ten times. The DNA of the CDR3 is TGTGCCAGCAGGGAAACAGGGACTAGCGGGAGTTCCCCGTACTTC. Translation: CASRETGTSGSSPYF. This chain links TRBV6-1 with TRBJ2-4, with 14 bases fitting TRBD2. The CDR3 covers 15 residues. V trimming: 6 bases; J trimming: 15 bases; junction bases outside the gene matches: 13. CDR1 is MNHNS and CDR2 is SASEGT in the germline V gene.

This clonotype was seen a handful of times. The V and J genes are TRBV5-1 and TRBJ2-2; D remains unclear. With 1 base removed from V and 4 bases from J, the gap between germline ends came to 8 bases. This CDR3 contains 14 residues. The V gene's germline CDR1 is SGHRS and CDR2 YFSETQ. The CDR3 protein is CASSLMAATGELFF. The CDR3 nucleotides are TGCGCCAGCAGCTTGATGGCGGCCACCGGGGAGCTGTTTTTT.

This clonotype is deemed medium-sized. The chain recombines TRBV5-1 with TRBJ2-5; 10 bases fit TRBD2. V shed 0 bases and J 1 base; nucleotides not matched to a gene: 3. CDR1 is SGHRS, CDR2 YFSETQ, per germline. The CDR3 runs to 16 residues. The CDR3: CASSLGSSGGQETQYF. The CDR3 DNA is TGCGCCAGCAGCTTGGGGTCTAGCGGGGGCCAAGAGACCCAGTACTTC. Drawing the rest from reference TRBV5-1 and TRBJ2-5, the complete variable domain is KAGVTQTPRYLIKTRGQQVTLSCSPISGHRSVSWYQQTPGQGLQFLFEYFSETQRNKGNFPGRFSGRQFSNSRSEMNVSTLELGDSALYLCASSLGSSGGQETQYFGPGTRLLVL.